This T cell receptor beta chain was documented in a study of a mutant IDH1 vaccine in newly diagnosed glioma. Study overall: Before enrollment, the patients had been treated with radiotherapy alone, temozolomide alone, or both together. Most of them had received both. Study results and caveats: It seemed that pseudoprogression was not linked to changes in the top peripheral T cell clonotypes. A vaccine-induced immune response developed in about 93% of the patients.

The repertoire was sequenced with immunoSEQ multiplex PCR; TCRdb's copy has only in-frame clones and lacks some. The sample holds approximately 45,000 clones; 85% to 95% are singletons and the top ten take 2% to 2.5%. Time point denoted: week 35, safety follow-up. Every single dose of the vaccine, 300 ug of mutant IDH1 20-mer peptide, came with topical imiquimod. The CDR3 has 16 amino acids. Germline-derived CDR1 and CDR2 are LGHNA and YNFKEQ. The V end lost 2 bases, the J end lost 0 bases, and 14 bases lay between the germline ends. This clone was counted a few times. Its specificity is not known. The receptor was isolated from a man aged 45-60 years with glioma. The chain combines TRBV4-2 with TRBJ2-7; D is uncertain. Sequences were derived from PBMCs, sampled from a glioma patient whose treatment included an IDH1 peptide vaccine. This CDR3 reads CASSQKQDQSSYEQYF. The CDR3, as DNA: TGTGCCAGCAGCCAAAAGCAGGACCAGAGCTCCTACGAGCAGTACTTC.